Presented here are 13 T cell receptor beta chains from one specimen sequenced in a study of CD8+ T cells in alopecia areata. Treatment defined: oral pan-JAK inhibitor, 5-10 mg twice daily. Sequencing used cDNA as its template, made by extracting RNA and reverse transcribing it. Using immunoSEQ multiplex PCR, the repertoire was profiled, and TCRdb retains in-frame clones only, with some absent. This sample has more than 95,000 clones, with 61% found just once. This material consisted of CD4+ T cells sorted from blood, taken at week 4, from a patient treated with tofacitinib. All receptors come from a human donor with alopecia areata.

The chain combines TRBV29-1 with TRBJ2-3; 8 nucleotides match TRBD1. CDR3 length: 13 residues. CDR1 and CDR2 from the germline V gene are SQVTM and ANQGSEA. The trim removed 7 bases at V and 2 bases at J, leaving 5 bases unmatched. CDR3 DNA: TGCAGCGGTAGGACAGGGAACACAGATACGCAGTATTTT. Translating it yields CSGRTGNTDTQYF.

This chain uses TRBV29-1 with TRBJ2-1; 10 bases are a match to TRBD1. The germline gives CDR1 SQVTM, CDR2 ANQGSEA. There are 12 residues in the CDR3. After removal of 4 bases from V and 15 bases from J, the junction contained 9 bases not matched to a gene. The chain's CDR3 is CSVAGQGVPMFF. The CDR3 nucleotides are TGCAGCGTTGCTGGACAGGGGGTCCCAATGTTCTTC.

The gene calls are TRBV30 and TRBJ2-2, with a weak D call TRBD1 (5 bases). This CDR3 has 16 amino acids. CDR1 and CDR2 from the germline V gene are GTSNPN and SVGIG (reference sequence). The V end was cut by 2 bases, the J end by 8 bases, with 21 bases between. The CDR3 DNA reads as TGTGCCTGGAGTAGGGGCCTACTCGGTTCACGTGGGGAGCTGTTTTTT. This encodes CAWSRGLLGSRGELFF.

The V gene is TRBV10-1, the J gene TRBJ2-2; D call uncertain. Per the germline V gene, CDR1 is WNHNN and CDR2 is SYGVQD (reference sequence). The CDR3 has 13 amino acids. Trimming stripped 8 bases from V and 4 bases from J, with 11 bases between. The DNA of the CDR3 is TGCGCCAGCCGGTTCCGATCCACCGGGGAGCTGTTTTTT. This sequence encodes CASRFRSTGELFF.

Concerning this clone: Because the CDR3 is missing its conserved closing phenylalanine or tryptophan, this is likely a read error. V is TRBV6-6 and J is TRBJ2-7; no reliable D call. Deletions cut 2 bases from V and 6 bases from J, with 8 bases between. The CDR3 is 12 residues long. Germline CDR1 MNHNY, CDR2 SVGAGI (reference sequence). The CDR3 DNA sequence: TGTGCCAGCAGTTACAAGGGATTCGAGCAGTACCTC. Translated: CASSYKGFEQYL.

CDR3 sequence reads: CASSLQDTNTGELFF. CDR3 sequence (DNA): TGCGCCAGCAGCTTACAGGATACGAACACCGGGGAGCTGTTTTTT. The chain employs TRBV5-1 and TRBJ2-2; perhaps TRBD1 as D (5 bases). Germline CDR1 reads SGHRS; CDR2 reads YFSETQ. This CDR3 region has 15 residues. V was shortened by 2 bases and J by 0 bases, with 8 bases between the two germline ends.

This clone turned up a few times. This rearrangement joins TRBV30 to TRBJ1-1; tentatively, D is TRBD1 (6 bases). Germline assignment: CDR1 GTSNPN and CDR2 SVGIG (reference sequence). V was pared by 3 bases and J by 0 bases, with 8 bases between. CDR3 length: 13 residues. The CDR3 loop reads CAWSRGLNTEAFF. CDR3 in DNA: TGTGCCTGGAGCAGGGGACTGAACACTGAAGCTTTCTTT.

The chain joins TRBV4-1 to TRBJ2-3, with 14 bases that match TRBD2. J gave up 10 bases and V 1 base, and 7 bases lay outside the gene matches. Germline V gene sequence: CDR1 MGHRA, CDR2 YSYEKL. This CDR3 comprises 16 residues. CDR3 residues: CASSQVRTSGRTAQYF. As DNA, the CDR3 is TGCGCCAGCAGCCAAGTCCGGACTAGCGGGAGGACGGCGCAGTATTTT.

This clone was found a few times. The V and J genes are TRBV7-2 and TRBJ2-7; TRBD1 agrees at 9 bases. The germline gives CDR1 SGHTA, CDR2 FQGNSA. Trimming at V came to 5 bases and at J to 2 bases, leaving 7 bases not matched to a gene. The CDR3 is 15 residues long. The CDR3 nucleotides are TGTGCCAGCAGCCCAGGGACAGGGAGGCCCTACGAGCAGTACTTC. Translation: CASSPGTGRPYEQYF.

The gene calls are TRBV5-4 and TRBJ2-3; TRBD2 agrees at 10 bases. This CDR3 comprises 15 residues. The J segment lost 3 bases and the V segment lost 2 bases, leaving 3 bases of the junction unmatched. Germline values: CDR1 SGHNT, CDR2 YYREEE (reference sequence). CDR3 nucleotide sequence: TGTGCCAGCAGCTTAGTGGGACTAGCGACAGATACGCAGTATTTT. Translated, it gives CASSLVGLATDTQYF.

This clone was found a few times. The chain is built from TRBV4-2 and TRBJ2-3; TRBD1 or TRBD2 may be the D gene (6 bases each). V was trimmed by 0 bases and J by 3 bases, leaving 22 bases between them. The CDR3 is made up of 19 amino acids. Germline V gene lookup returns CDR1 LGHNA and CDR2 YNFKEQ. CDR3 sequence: CASSQDGYYGGFGTDTQYF. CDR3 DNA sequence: TGTGCCAGCAGCCAAGATGGTTATTACGGGGGCTTCGGTACAGATACGCAGTATTTT.

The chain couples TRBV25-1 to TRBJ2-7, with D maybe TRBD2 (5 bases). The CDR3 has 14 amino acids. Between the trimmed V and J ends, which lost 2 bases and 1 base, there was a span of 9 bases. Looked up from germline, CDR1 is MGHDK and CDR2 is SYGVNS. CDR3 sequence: CASSEGLYSYEQYF. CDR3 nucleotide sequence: TGTGCCAGCAGTGAAGGACTTTATTCCTACGAGCAGTACTTC.

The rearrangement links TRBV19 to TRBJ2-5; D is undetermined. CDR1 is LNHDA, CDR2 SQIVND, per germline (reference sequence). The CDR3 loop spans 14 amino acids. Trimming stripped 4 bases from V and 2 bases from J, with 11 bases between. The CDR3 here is CASSTTTVQETQYF. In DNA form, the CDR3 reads TGTGCCAGTAGTACCACTACCGTACAAGAGACCCAGTACTTC. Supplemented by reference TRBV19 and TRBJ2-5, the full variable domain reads DGGITQSPKYLFRKEGQNVTLSCEQNLNHDAMYWYRQDPGQGLRLIYYSQIVNDFQKGDIAEGYSVSREKKESFPLTVTSAQKNPTAFYLCASSTTTVQETQYFGPGTRLLVL.